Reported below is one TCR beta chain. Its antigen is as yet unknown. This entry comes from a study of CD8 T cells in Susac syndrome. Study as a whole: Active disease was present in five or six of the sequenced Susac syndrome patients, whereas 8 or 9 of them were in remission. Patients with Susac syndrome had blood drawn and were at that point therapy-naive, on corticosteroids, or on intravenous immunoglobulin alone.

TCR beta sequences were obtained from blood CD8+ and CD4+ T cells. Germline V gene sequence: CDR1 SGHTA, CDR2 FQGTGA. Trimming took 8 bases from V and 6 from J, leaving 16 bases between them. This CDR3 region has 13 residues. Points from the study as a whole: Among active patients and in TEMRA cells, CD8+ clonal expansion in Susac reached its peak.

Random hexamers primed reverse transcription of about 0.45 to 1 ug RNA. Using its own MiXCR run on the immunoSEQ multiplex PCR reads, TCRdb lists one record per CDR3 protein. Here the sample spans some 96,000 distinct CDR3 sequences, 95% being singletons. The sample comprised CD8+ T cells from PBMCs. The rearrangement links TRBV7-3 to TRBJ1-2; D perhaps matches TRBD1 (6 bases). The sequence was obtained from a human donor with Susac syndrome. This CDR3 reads CASVKWGHNGYTF. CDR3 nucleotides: TGTGCCAGCGTGAAGTGGGGACACAATGGCTACACCTTC.